The T cell receptor beta chain under discussion was sequenced for a study of neurological immune-mediated disorders. Whole-study results and caveats: Sharing of CDR3 amino acid sequences among expanded clones across subjects was absent, suggesting private repertoires in all groups.

V lost 3 bases, J lost 8 bases, and 11 bases lay in between. The CDR3 sequence is 14 residues long. Germline CDR1 and CDR2: SGHTA and FQGNSA. Stated time point: longitudinal time-point 3. The unsorted libraries were made from 2 million PBMCs kept at -80 C. This clonotype was observed many times. Its cognate antigen is unknown. Synthesis of cDNA was accomplished via 5'RACE employing 10-nucleotide random UMIs. Over 160 million TCR-beta sequences from 15-18 subjects came out of each sequencing run. MiXCR was run by TCRdb on the 5' RACE reads, yielding one entry per CDR3 protein. The repertoire holds under 130,000 distinct CDR3 sequences, roughly 10% seen once, with under 3.5% in the top ten.

The V gene is TRBV7-2, the J gene TRBJ1-6; no reliable D call. The material sequenced was PBMCs. The sequence came from a female donor with HTLV-1-associated myelopathy (HAM/TSP). The CDR3 nucleotides are TGTGCCAGCAGCTTCCGGGCCCGGGATTCACCCCTCCACTTT. It yields the protein CASSFRARDSPLHF.